A selection of T cell receptor beta chains follows, all from one sample in a study of human T cells and chemical hapten exposure. MiXCR, run by TCRdb on the RACE reads, gives a single entry per CDR3 protein. The table lists approximately 75,000 distinct CDR3 sequences, over 6.5% of them singletons. The specimen was whole blood, collected in connection with sensitization to the hapten diphenylcyclopropenone (DPC). The receptors were sampled from a woman between 50 and 59 years old with alopecia areata. Some clones in this sample may be carry-over from other donors' samples. Each CDR3 is given with its conserved first and last residue. D genes are given only for firm matches. Not all rows give a size; the values are once, few, many and, for expanded clones, a class.

clone size: many; V gene: TRBV28; J gene: TRBJ1-4; D gene: TRBD1; CDR3 protein: CASSWDRPF; CDR3 DNA: TGTGCCAGCAGTTGGGACAGACCTTTT
clone size: many; V gene: TRBV10-3; J gene: TRBJ1-6; D gene: .; CDR3 protein: CAISELWAPDSPLHF; CDR3 DNA: TGTGCCATCAGTGAGCTTTGGGCCCCAGATTCACCCCTCCACTTT
clone size: .; V gene: TRBV11-2; J gene: TRBJ1-3; D gene: .; CDR3 protein: CASSLGSGNTIYF; CDR3 DNA: TGTGCCAGCAGCTTAGGCTCTGGAAACACCATATATTTT
clone size: many; V gene: TRBV20-1; J gene: TRBJ1-5; D gene: .; CDR3 protein: CSARVGGNQPQHF; CDR3 DNA: TGCAGTGCTAGAGTCGGGGGAAATCAGCCCCAGCATTTT
clone size: many; V gene: TRBV6-5; J gene: TRBJ1-2; D gene: .; CDR3 protein: CASSYYGGSGGYTF; CDR3 DNA: TGTGCCAGCAGTTACTATGGCGGCAGTGGGGGCTACACCTTC
clone size: many; V gene: TRBV2; J gene: TRBJ1-1; D gene: .; CDR3 protein: CASSPLGGSGEAFF; CDR3 DNA: TGTGCCAGCAGCCCCCTAGGGGGATCCGGTGAAGCTTTCTTT
clone size: .; V gene: TRBV7-3; J gene: TRBJ2-1; D gene: TRBD1; CDR3 protein: CASSRTGAINEQFF; CDR3 DNA: TGTGCCAGCAGCCGGACAGGGGCTATCAATGAGCAGTTCTTC
clone size: .; V gene: TRBV6-5; J gene: TRBJ2-7; D gene: .; CDR3 protein: CASSYALTGSYEQYF; CDR3 DNA: TGTGCCAGCAGTTACGCCCTGACAGGTTCCTACGAGCAGTACTTC
clone size: .; V gene: TRBV21-1; J gene: TRBJ1-5; D gene: .; CDR3 protein: CASSFLYRGYSNQPQHF; CDR3 DNA: TGTGCCAGCAGTTTTCTCTACAGGGGCTATAGCAATCAGCCCCAGCATTTT
clone size: few; V gene: TRBV24-1; J gene: TRBJ1-5; D gene: TRBD1; CDR3 protein: CATSALGGQAPWIPQHF; CDR3 DNA: TGTGCCACCAGTGCCCTGGGGGGACAGGCTCCCTGGATACCCCAGCATTTT
clone size: many; V gene: TRBV29-1; J gene: TRBJ1-2; D gene: TRBD1; CDR3 protein: CSVGQGVRGYGYTF; CDR3 DNA: TGCAGCGTAGGACAGGGGGTTCGTGGCTATGGCTACACCTTC
clone size: many; V gene: TRBV11-2; J gene: TRBJ1-5; D gene: .; CDR3 protein: CASSLGTGTHQPQHF; CDR3 DNA: TGTGCCAGCAGCTTAGGTACAGGGACCCATCAGCCCCAGCATTTT
clone size: many; V gene: TRBV20-1; J gene: TRBJ1-2; D gene: .; CDR3 protein: CSATHGGIVYGYTF; CDR3 DNA: TGCAGTGCAACCCACGGTGGAATAGTCTATGGCTACACCTTC
clone size: few; V gene: TRBV7-2; J gene: TRBJ2-2; D gene: .; CDR3 protein: CASSPPGGPSGELFF; CDR3 DNA: TGTGCCAGCAGCCCCCCCGGCGGGCCCTCCGGGGAGCTGTTTTTT
clone size: .; V gene: TRBV4-1; J gene: TRBJ2-3; D gene: TRBD2; CDR3 protein: CASSHPLAGVTDTQYF; CDR3 DNA: TGCGCCAGCAGCCACCCTTTGGCGGGGGTCACAGATACGCAGTATTTT
clone size: .; V gene: TRBV7-6; J gene: TRBJ2-3; D gene: TRBD1; CDR3 protein: CASSPSPGGTDSQYF; CDR3 DNA: TGTGCCAGCAGCCCCTCCCCAGGGGGCACAGATTCGCAGTATTTT
clone size: .; V gene: TRBV29-1; J gene: TRBJ1-2; D gene: .; CDR3 protein: CSVGWGARGYTF; CDR3 DNA: TGCAGCGTTGGATGGGGGGCTCGTGGCTACACCTTC
clone size: few; V gene: TRBV29-1; J gene: TRBJ2-1; D gene: TRBD2; CDR3 protein: CSVTGLANEQFF; CDR3 DNA: TGCAGCGTGACCGGACTAGCCAATGAGCAGTTCTTC
clone size: many; V gene: TRBV6-5; J gene: TRBJ1-1; D gene: .; CDR3 protein: CASSYSGEGLQNTEAFF; CDR3 DNA: TGTGCCAGCAGTTACTCTGGGGAGGGACTCCAGAACACTGAAGCTTTCTTT
clone size: many; V gene: TRBV7-9; J gene: TRBJ2-3; D gene: TRBD2; CDR3 protein: CASSLSPGLARTDTQYF; CDR3 DNA: TGTGCCAGCAGCTTATCCCCCGGACTAGCGCGCACAGATACGCAGTATTTT
clone size: many; V gene: TRBV7-6; J gene: TRBJ2-5; D gene: TRBD2; CDR3 protein: CASSARSVAGAQETQYF; CDR3 DNA: TGTGCCAGCAGCGCCCGATCTGTAGCGGGGGCCCAAGAGACCCAGTACTTC
clone size: many; V gene: TRBV12-3/TRBV12-4; J gene: TRBJ2-1; D gene: TRBD2; CDR3 protein: CASSLVSGGGEQFF; CDR3 DNA: TGTGCCAGCAGTTTGGTGAGCGGGGGAGGTGAGCAGTTCTTC
clone size: .; V gene: TRBV28; J gene: TRBJ2-6; D gene: TRBD1; CDR3 protein: CASSFGTGFSGANVLTF; CDR3 DNA: TGTGCCAGCAGTTTCGGGACAGGGTTCTCTGGGGCCAACGTCCTGACTTTC
clone size: .; V gene: TRBV6-5; J gene: TRBJ2-3; D gene: .; CDR3 protein: CASSSLGRGYTDTQYF; CDR3 DNA: TGTGCCAGCAGTAGCCTAGGCAGGGGTTACACAGATACGCAGTATTTT
clone size: few; V gene: TRBV30; J gene: TRBJ1-5; D gene: .; CDR3 protein: CAWSPRGVQPQHF; CDR3 DNA: TGTGCCTGGAGTCCTAGGGGGGTCCAGCCCCAGCATTTT
clone size: .; V gene: TRBV28; J gene: TRBJ2-7; D gene: .; CDR3 protein: CASSSGHRYEQYF; CDR3 DNA: TGTGCCAGCAGCTCCGGACACAGGTACGAGCAGTACTTC
clone size: .; V gene: TRBV4-1; J gene: TRBJ2-7; D gene: TRBD1; CDR3 protein: CASSHARQGHEQYF; CDR3 DNA: TGCGCCAGCAGCCACGCCCGACAGGGCCACGAGCAGTACTTC
clone size: few; V gene: TRBV27; J gene: TRBJ1-5; D gene: TRBD1; CDR3 protein: CASSSQQGPNQPQHF; CDR3 DNA: TGTGCCAGCAGTTCACAACAGGGGCCTAATCAGCCCCAGCATTTT
clone size: few; V gene: TRBV7-9; J gene: TRBJ1-6; D gene: .; CDR3 protein: CASSPTDGQNNSPLHF; CDR3 DNA: TGTGCCAGCAGCCCTACCGACGGGCAAAATAATTCACCCCTCCACTTT
clone size: many; V gene: TRBV3-1; J gene: TRBJ2-5; D gene: TRBD2; CDR3 protein: CASSQDTVAGRQETQYF; CDR3 DNA: TGTGCCAGCAGCCAAGACACCGTAGCGGGACGACAAGAGACCCAGTACTTC
clone size: .; V gene: TRBV6-1; J gene: TRBJ1-5; D gene: .; CDR3 protein: CASSEVAARYSNQPQHF; CDR3 DNA: TGTGCCAGCAGTGAAGTGGCGGCCCGCTATAGCAATCAGCCCCAGCATTTT
clone size: many; V gene: TRBV7-9; J gene: TRBJ2-7; D gene: .; CDR3 protein: CASSPEPRQGSDEQYF; CDR3 DNA: TGTGCCAGCAGCCCTGAACCTCGGCAGGGAAGCGACGAGCAGTACTTC
clone size: few; V gene: TRBV5-6; J gene: TRBJ2-3; D gene: .; CDR3 protein: CASSPLTRWYTQYF; CDR3 DNA: TGTGCCAGCAGCCCCCTCACCCGCTGGTATACGCAGTATTTT
clone size: .; V gene: TRBV12-3/TRBV12-4; J gene: TRBJ1-1; D gene: .; CDR3 protein: CASSLALTANTKAFF; CDR3 DNA: TGTGCCAGCAGTTTAGCGTTGACAGCGAACACTAAAGCTTTCTTT
clone size: .; V gene: TRBV7-6; J gene: TRBJ2-3; D gene: TRBD2; CDR3 protein: CASSSGLAGVIGTDTQYF; CDR3 DNA: TGTGCCAGCAGCTCGGGACTAGCGGGAGTGATTGGCACAGATACGCAGTATTTT
clone size: .; V gene: TRBV19; J gene: TRBJ2-1; D gene: TRBD2; CDR3 protein: CASSSGGLNEQFF; CDR3 DNA: TGTGCCAGTTCTAGCGGGGGACTCAATGAGCAGTTCTTC
clone size: few; V gene: TRBV27; J gene: TRBJ1-1; D gene: TRBD1; CDR3 protein: CASSLTGGSTEAFF; CDR3 DNA: TGTGCCAGCAGTCTGACAGGGGGCAGCACTGAAGCTTTCTTT